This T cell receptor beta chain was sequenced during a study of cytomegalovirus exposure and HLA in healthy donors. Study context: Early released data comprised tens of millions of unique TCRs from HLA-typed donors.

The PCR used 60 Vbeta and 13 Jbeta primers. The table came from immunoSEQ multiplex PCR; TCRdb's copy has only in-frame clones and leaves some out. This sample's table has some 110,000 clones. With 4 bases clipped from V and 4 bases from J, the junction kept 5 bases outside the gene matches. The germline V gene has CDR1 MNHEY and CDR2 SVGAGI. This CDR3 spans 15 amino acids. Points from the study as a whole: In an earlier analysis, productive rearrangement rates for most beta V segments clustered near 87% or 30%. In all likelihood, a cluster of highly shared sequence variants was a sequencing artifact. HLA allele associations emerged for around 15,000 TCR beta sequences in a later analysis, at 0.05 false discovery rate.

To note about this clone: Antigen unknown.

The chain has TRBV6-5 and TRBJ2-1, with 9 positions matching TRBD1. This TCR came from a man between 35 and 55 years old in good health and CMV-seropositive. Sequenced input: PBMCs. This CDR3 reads CASSLPGQGYNEQFF. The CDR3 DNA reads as TGTGCCAGCAGTTTGCCGGGACAGGGTTACAATGAGCAGTTCTTC.